This T cell receptor (beta chain) was profiled in a study of blood T cell repertoires in COVID-19. Study context: PBMCs, B-cell-depleted T cells, or T cells provided the cDNA or gDNA that made up the material.

The CDR3 spans 16 residues. V was cut by 0 bases and J by 2 bases, with 11 bases left in between. Germline V lookup: CDR1 SGHRS, CDR2 YFSETQ. Produced via immunoSEQ multiplex PCR; TCRdb's table is partial and in-frame only. The sample consists of roughly 260,000 clones, about 88% of them appearing once. Sequencing input: peripheral blood. The TCR comes from a woman aged 40 to 55 who had recovered from COVID-19. The chain carries TRBV5-1 and TRBJ2-2, with a weak D call TRBD2 (5 bases). The CDR3 DNA follows: TGCGCCAGCAGCTTGGCGGGGAATACTAACACCGGGGAGCTGTTTTTT. Translated, it gives CASSLAGNTNTGELFF.